This entry lists 22 T cell receptor beta chains sequenced from one sample in a study of response to subunit inactivated influenza vaccine. TCRdb independently ran MiXCR on the RT-PCR reads; one entry per CDR3 protein. Of about 800,000 distinct CDR3 sequences in the sample, about 20% were seen once. The source was PBMCs from blood, collected around 5 days after vaccination. These receptors all stem from a man aged 50 or older who received an inactivated influenza vaccine.

This chain uses TRBV7-2 with TRBJ2-1; 13 nucleotides agree with TRBD2. Germline V CDR1 and CDR2: SGHTA, FQGNSA. The CDR3 length is 15 residues. The J segment lost 12 bases and the V segment lost 5 bases, leaving 10 bases of the junction unmatched. The CDR3 nucleotides read TGTGCCAGCAGCCAGGGGGGACTAGCGGGAAGAGTGCAGTTCTTC. Translating it yields CASSQGGLAGRVQFF.

J is TRBJ2-7 and V is TRBV6-2 or TRBV6-3; TRBD1 matches at 7 bases. The CDR3 runs to 14 residues. After removal of 2 bases from V and 2 bases from J, the junction contained 3 bases not matched to a gene. Germline V gene data show CDR1 as MNHEY and CDR2 as SVGEGT. The CDR3 protein is CASSYIQGAYEQYF. CDR3 DNA sequence: TGTGCCAGCAGTTACATCCAGGGGGCCTACGAGCAGTACTTC.

The J gene is TRBJ1-5, the V gene TRBV20-1, with 7 bases fitting TRBD1. The CDR3 length is 16 residues. The J segment lost 5 bases and the V segment lost 2 bases, leaving 12 bases of the junction unmatched. From germline, CDR1 is DFQATT and CDR2 SNEGSKA (reference sequence). CDR3 sequence (DNA): TGCAGTGCTAGATCTGAAGGGGGACAGTACTATCAGCCCCAGCATTTT. It codes for CSARSEGGQYYQPQHF.

V is TRBV2 and J is TRBJ2-4; 12 nucleotides align to TRBD1. The CDR3 has 14 residues. J gave up 9 bases and V 6 bases, and 6 bases lay outside the gene matches. CDR1 and CDR2 (germline): SNHLY, FYNNEI. The CDR3 loop reads CASSGTGGFGIQYF. The CDR3, as DNA: TGTGCCAGCAGCGGGACAGGGGGCTTCGGCATTCAGTACTTC.

This clonotype showed up just a few times. The genes are TRBV20-1 and TRBJ1-3; D gene uncertain. The germline CDR1 and CDR2 sequences are DFQATT and SNEGSKA (reference sequence). The ends were cut back, 3 bases at V and 0 bases at J, with 15 bases in the middle. The CDR3 consists of 16 residues. In nucleotides, the CDR3 is TGCAGTGCTAGTCCCGCCGCCTGGAACTCTGGAAACACCATATATTTT. This encodes CSASPAAWNSGNTIYF.

This clonotype was picked up a small number of times. The junction shows a germline mismatch at one end, possibly a read error. The J gene is TRBJ1-2, the V gene TRBV6-5, with D possibly TRBD1 on 5 matching bases. This CDR3 comprises 14 residues. Germline-derived CDR1 and CDR2 are MNHEY and SVGAGI. This CDR3 reads CASSYYGPPGGLAF. CDR3 DNA: TGTGCCAGCAGTTACTACGGGCCCCCGGGGGGTCTAGCCTTC.

This chain links TRBV5-1 with TRBJ1-2, with D unresolved. The V and J ends lost 5 bases and 2 bases respectively, with 13 bases between them. The CDR3 runs 14 residues. Germline V gene data show CDR1 as SGHRS and CDR2 as YFSETQ. CDR3 in amino acids: CASSSGEDNYGYTF. As DNA, the CDR3 is TGCGCCAGCAGTTCTGGGGAGGACAACTATGGCTACACCTTC.

This clonotype was counted a few times. The genes are TRBV7-2 and TRBJ2-3, with 8 bases identical to TRBD2. Germline CDR1 is SGHTA and CDR2 is FQGNSA. Trimming took 5 bases from V and 0 from J; bases not matched to a gene: 4. CDR3 size: 15 residues. The CDR3 sequence: CASSQTSVSTDTQYF. The CDR3 DNA follows: TGTGCCAGCAGCCAGACTAGCGTGAGCACAGATACGCAGTATTTT.

The rearrangement links TRBV6-2 or TRBV6-3 to TRBJ2-1, with 7 bases fitting TRBD2. CDR3 length equals 13 residues. The V segment lost 7 bases and the J segment 2 bases; nucleotides outside the gene matches: 2. Germline V gives CDR1 MNHEY, CDR2 SVGEGT. The CDR3 sequence: CASKLAAYNEQFF. The DNA for the CDR3 is TGTGCCAGCAAGCTAGCGGCCTACAATGAGCAGTTCTTC.

This clonotype showed up just a few times. The chain is built from TRBV10-3 and TRBJ2-2; a weak D match, TRBD2 (5 bases). Germline CDR1 is ENHRY and CDR2 is SYGVKD. The CDR3 runs to 14 residues. Trimming shortened V by 6 bases and J by 0 bases, and 8 bases separated the two germline ends. The CDR3 sequence is CAIRTRPNTGELFF. CDR3 nucleotide sequence: TGTGCCATCAGAACTAGACCGAACACCGGGGAGCTGTTTTTT.

CDR3 in amino acids: CASSPYPGSSTEAFF. The CDR3 DNA reads TGTGCCAGCAGCCCGTACCCGGGCAGTAGCACTGAAGCTTTCTTT. The chain recombines TRBV5-5 with TRBJ1-1; D gene ambiguous. V gave up 4 bases and J gave up 4 bases, with 17 bases separating them. This CDR3 spans 15 amino acids. CDR1 and CDR2 from the germline V gene are SGHKS and YYEKEE (reference sequence).

The genes are TRBV6-2 or TRBV6-3 and TRBJ2-3; D ambiguous. This CDR3 has 14 amino acids. Germline-derived CDR1 and CDR2 are MNHEY and SVGEGT. The ends were cut back, 4 bases at V and 2 bases at J, with 10 bases in the middle. The CDR3 nucleotides read TGTGCCAGCAGTTCCCTAGGAGACACAGATACGCAGTATTTT. As protein: CASSSLGDTDTQYF.

This clonotype was observed a handful of times. This sequence joins TRBV5-1 and TRBJ2-3, with 7 bases lining up with TRBD2. Germline V gene lookup returns CDR1 SGHRS and CDR2 YFSETQ. This CDR3 is built from 15 residues. Trimming removed 2 bases from V and 1 base from J; junction bases left unmatched: 4. This CDR3 is CASSLAGPRTDTQYF. DNA of the CDR3: TGCGCCAGCAGCTTAGCGGGACCACGCACAGATACGCAGTATTTT.

The V and J genes are TRBV12-3 or TRBV12-4 and TRBJ1-1, with D maybe TRBD1 (6 bases). V shed 1 base and J shed 6 bases, with 12 bases lying between them. The CDR3 consists of 14 residues. The CDR3 DNA follows: TGTGCCAGCAGTTTAGGCAGGGGCGGGTCTGAAGCTTTCTTT. It is translated as CASSLGRGGSEAFF.

The sample holds a few counts of this clonotype. The chain employs TRBV6-2 or TRBV6-3 and TRBJ2-7, with 8 bases matching TRBD1. V shed 5 bases and J 6 bases; nucleotides not matched to a gene: 3. Germline lookup yields CDR1 MNHEY and CDR2 SVGEGT. The CDR3 is made up of 12 amino acids. CDR3 bases: TGTGCCAGCAGTCCGACAGGGGTCGAGCAGTACTTC. Amino acid sequence: CASSPTGVEQYF.

This clonotype was seen more than once but under ten times. The chain has TRBV20-1 and TRBJ2-5, with D perhaps TRBD2 (5 bases). V lost 5 bases and J 5 bases, leaving 24 bases between the germline ends. Germline V lookup: CDR1 DFQATT, CDR2 SNEGSKA (reference sequence). The CDR3 spans 16 residues. The DNA of the CDR3 is TGCAGTGCTCCAACTAGAACCGGGTCCCGGGGTGAGACCCAGTACTTC. Translated, it gives CSAPTRTGSRGETQYF.

The chain employs TRBV6-1 and TRBJ1-1; weak D call: TRBD1 (5 bases). Germline values: CDR1 MNHNS, CDR2 SASEGT. The V gene lost 1 base and the J gene lost 11 bases, with 11 bases spanning the gap. CDR3 size: 12 residues. In DNA form, the CDR3 reads TGTGCCAGCAGTGAAGGGGGAGGGGCCGCTTTCTTT. Its translation: CASSEGGGAAFF.

The chain is built from TRBV27 and TRBJ2-1; TRBD1 aligns across 9 bases. Germline V lookup: CDR1 MNHEY, CDR2 SMNVEV (reference sequence). The CDR3 covers 12 residues. V dropped 11 bases and J dropped 7; count of bases not matched to a gene: 6. The CDR3 loop is CAGGQGGNEQFF. The CDR3 region has the DNA TGTGCCGGGGGACAGGGTGGGAATGAGCAGTTCTTC.

This clonotype showed up many times. The rearrangement joins TRBV12-3 or TRBV12-4 to TRBJ2-3, with 11 bases aligning to TRBD1. This CDR3 is 16 amino acids long. The trim removed 7 bases at V and 5 bases at J, leaving 11 bases unmatched. Here the CDR3 DNA reads TGTGCCAGCACTCCTGGACAGGGGGCGTTAAAAGATACGCAGTATTTT. As protein: CASTPGQGALKDTQYF.

V and J are TRBV12-3 or TRBV12-4 and TRBJ1-5; 8 bases are shared with TRBD1. The CDR3 has 14 amino acids. Trimming took 7 bases from V and 1 from J; bases not matched to a gene: 3. Here the CDR3 DNA reads TGTGCCAGCACCCGGACAGGGAGCAATCAGCCCCAGCATTTT. This sequence encodes CASTRTGSNQPQHF.

The CDR3 reads CASSRTPSYEQYF. CDR3 coding DNA: TGTGCCAGTAGCAGGACCCCCTCTTACGAGCAGTACTTC. The chain is built from TRBV19 and TRBJ2-7; D gene uncertain. The V and J ends lost 6 bases and 4 bases respectively, with 13 bases between them. Germline CDR1 reads LNHDA; CDR2 reads SQIVND (reference sequence). The CDR3 spans 13 residues.

This clonotype was recorded a few times. The V gene is TRBV5-1, the J gene TRBJ2-7; 10 bases line up with TRBD2. Germline-derived CDR1 and CDR2 are SGHRS and YFSETQ. The CDR3 runs to 16 residues. V was clipped by 0 bases and J by 2 bases; unmatched bases: 5. DNA for the CDR3: TGCGCCAGCAGCTTGGCTAGCGGGGGACGAACCTACGAGCAGTACTTC. It encodes CASSLASGGRTYEQYF.